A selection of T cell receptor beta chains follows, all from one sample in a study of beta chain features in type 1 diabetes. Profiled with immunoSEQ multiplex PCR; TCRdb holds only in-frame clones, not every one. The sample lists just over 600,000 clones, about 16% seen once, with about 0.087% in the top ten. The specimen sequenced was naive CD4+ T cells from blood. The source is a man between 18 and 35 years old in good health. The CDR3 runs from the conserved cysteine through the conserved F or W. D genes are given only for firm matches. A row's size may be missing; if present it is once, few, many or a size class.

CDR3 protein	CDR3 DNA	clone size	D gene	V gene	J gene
CASRLRALWEQYF	TGTGCCAGTCGCCTACGGGCCCTTTGGGAGCAGTACTTC	.	.	TRBV2	TRBJ2-7
CASSQGDIEGQPQHF	TGTGCCAGCAGCCAAGGGGACATAGAGGGTCAGCCCCAGCATTTT	.	.	TRBV4-2	TRBJ1-5
CASSLSVGDYEQYF	TGTGCCAGCTCCCTTTCCGTCGGGGACTACGAGCAGTACTTC	few	.	TRBV18	TRBJ2-7
CASISGGLGNTIYF	TGTGCCAGCATCTCAGGAGGGTTAGGAAACACCATATATTTT	few	.	TRBV6-6	TRBJ1-3
CASSPRATNTGELFF	TGTGCCAGCAGCCCCAGGGCCACGAACACCGGGGAGCTGTTTTTT	.	.	TRBV7-3	TRBJ2-2
CASGPDRGVFTGELFF	TGTGCTAGTGGCCCAGACAGGGGGGTTTTTACCGGGGAGCTGTTTTTT	few	TRBD1	TRBV12-5	TRBJ2-2
CASSHGPTDTQYF	TGCGCCAGCAGCCACGGACCCACAGATACGCAGTATTTT	.	.	TRBV4-1	TRBJ2-3
CASSQEQSNQPQHF	TGCGCCAGCAGCCAAGAGCAGAGCAATCAGCCCCAGCATTTT	few	.	TRBV4-1	TRBJ1-5
CASSSDNSPLHF	TGTGCCAGCAGCTCAGATAATTCACCCCTCCACTTT	.	.	TRBV9	TRBJ1-6
CATSRGPVFQILTDTQYF	TGTGCCACCAGCAGAGGTCCGGTGTTCCAGATTCTCACAGATACGCAGTATTTT	few	.	TRBV15	TRBJ2-3
CASSFQGQWVQYF	TGTGCCAGCAGCTTCCAAGGACAGTGGGTGCAGTACTTC	.	.	TRBV7-3	TRBJ2-7
CASSQFLPSHNEQFF	TGCGCCAGCAGCCAATTTCTACCTTCCCACAATGAGCAGTTCTTC	.	.	TRBV4-1	TRBJ2-1
CAWTWRGRTYEQYF	TGTGCCTGGACATGGAGGGGGCGAACCTACGAGCAGTACTTC	few	.	TRBV30	TRBJ2-7
CASSLPGTNDGYTF	TGCGCCAGCAGCCTACCCGGGACGAACGATGGCTACACCTTC	.	.	TRBV4-1	TRBJ1-2
CASMYGGQYF	TGTGCCAGCATGTATGGGGGGCAGTACTTC	few	.	TRBV5-7	TRBJ2-7
CASRPNILYEQYF	TGCGCCAGCAGGCCAAACATCCTGTACGAGCAGTACTTC	.	.	TRBV5-1	TRBJ2-7
CASSFETSGGLGTQYF	TGTGCCAGCAGCTTTGAGACTAGCGGGGGCCTGGGGACCCAGTACTTC	.	TRBD2	TRBV5-6	TRBJ2-5
CARRVTGANVLTF	TGTGCCCGGAGAGTTACTGGGGCCAACGTCCTGACTTTC	.	.	TRBV30	TRBJ2-6
CSVESSGNTIYF	TGCAGCGTTGAGAGCTCTGGAAACACCATATATTTT	.	.	TRBV29-1	TRBJ1-3
CASSIIGTGGFDTEAFF	TGTGCCAGTAGTATAATCGGGACAGGGGGCTTTGACACTGAAGCTTTCTTT	.	TRBD1	TRBV19	TRBJ1-1
CASSDLAGHNEQFF	TGTGCCAGCAGTGACTTGGCAGGCCACAATGAGCAGTTCTTC	few	.	TRBV6-4	TRBJ2-1
CASSHSGRFEQYF	TGTGCCAGTAGCCATAGCGGGAGGTTCGAGCAGTACTTC	.	TRBD2	TRBV9	TRBJ2-7
CSVGGRTNTGELFF	TGCAGCGTTGGAGGGCGAACGAACACCGGGGAGCTGTTTTTT	few	.	TRBV29-1	TRBJ2-2
CASSVALGPGQPQHF	TGTGCCAGCAGCGTAGCTTTGGGGCCAGGCCAGCCCCAGCATTTT	.	.	TRBV9	TRBJ1-5
CADKPNRGVGYTF	TGTGCGGACAAACCCAACAGGGGAGTCGGCTACACCTTC	.	TRBD1	TRBV2	TRBJ1-2
CASSDLTSGRAYEQYF	TGCGCCAGCAGCGACCTGACTAGCGGGAGGGCTTACGAGCAGTACTTC	.	TRBD2	TRBV5-1	TRBJ2-7
CASSVDGGSGGYTF	TGTGCCAGCAGCGTAGACGGGGGCTCGGGTGGCTACACCTTC	.	.	TRBV9	TRBJ1-2
CSATNQPQHF	TGCAGTGCCACTAATCAGCCCCAGCATTTT	.	.	TRBV20-1	TRBJ1-5
CASSGSGSRSYNEQFF	TGTGCCAGCAGCGGGAGCGGGAGTCGCTCCTACAATGAGCAGTTCTTC	few	TRBD2	TRBV9	TRBJ2-1
CASSERRQSTDTQYF	TGTGCCAGCAGTGAAAGGAGACAGAGCACAGATACGCAGTATTTT	.	.	TRBV6-1	TRBJ2-3
CASSQDSTSGHSFTYEQYF	TGTGCCAGCAGCCAAGATTCGACTAGCGGGCATAGTTTCACCTACGAGCAGTACTTC	few	TRBD2	TRBV4-2	TRBJ2-7
CASSFMSAGNTEAFF	TGTGCCAGCAGCTTTATGTCTGCCGGTAACACTGAAGCTTTCTTT	few	.	TRBV7-2	TRBJ1-1
CASSETSGAHNEQFF	TGTGCCAGCAGCGAAACTAGCGGTGCTCACAATGAGCAGTTCTTC	.	TRBD2	TRBV7-8	TRBJ2-1
CASSRTGKITDTQYF	TGCGCCAGCAGCAGGACAGGGAAAATCACAGATACGCAGTATTTT	.	TRBD1	TRBV5-1	TRBJ2-3
CASSEGLAGVAGTGELFF	TGTGCCAGCAGCGAGGGACTAGCGGGAGTTGCTGGCACCGGGGAGCTGTTTTTT	.	TRBD2	TRBV9	TRBJ2-2
CASSLASPQGRGEQYF	TGTGCCAGCAGCTTAGCCTCCCCACAGGGTCGGGGCGAGCAGTACTTC	.	.	TRBV7-8	TRBJ2-7
CASSSTLGANVLTF	TGTGCCAGCAGCTCCACCCTTGGGGCCAACGTCCTGACTTTC	.	.	TRBV7-9	TRBJ2-6
CASSVTPGTVHNEQFF	TGTGCCAGCAGCGTAACCCCCGGGACGGTACACAATGAGCAGTTCTTC	.	.	TRBV9	TRBJ2-1
CASSPPAGNTGELFF	TGCGCCAGCAGCCCACCTGCCGGCAACACCGGGGAGCTGTTTTTT	.	.	TRBV5-1	TRBJ2-2
CASSTASGGTGELFF	TGCGCCAGCAGTACGGCTAGCGGGGGGACCGGGGAGCTGTTTTTT	few	TRBD2	TRBV4-3	TRBJ2-2
CASSSPDRVGYTF	TGTGCCAGCAGCTCCCCTGACAGGGTTGGCTACACCTTC	few	TRBD1	TRBV7-2	TRBJ1-2
CASNRQGSTGELFF	TGTGCCAGCAATCGACAGGGGAGTACCGGGGAGCTGTTTTTT	few	TRBD1	TRBV6-6	TRBJ2-2
CASSPGLAGGPGETQYF	TGTGCCAGCAGCCCGGGACTAGCGGGGGGGCCAGGAGAGACCCAGTACTTC	.	TRBD2	TRBV5-4	TRBJ2-5
CASSNRDRGEQYF	TGTGCCAGCAGCAACCGGGACAGGGGCGAGCAGTACTTC	.	TRBD1	TRBV11-2	TRBJ2-7
CASSETSGGRYEQYF	TGCGCCAGCAGCGAGACTAGCGGGGGGCGCTACGAGCAGTACTTC	.	TRBD2	TRBV4-3	TRBJ2-7
CASSPGQETQYF	TGTGCCAGCAGCCCCGGACAAGAGACCCAGTACTTC	few	.	TRBV7-2	TRBJ2-5
CASSPVRGSYEQYF	TGTGCCAGCTCACCAGTCAGGGGGTCCTACGAGCAGTACTTC	few	TRBD1	TRBV18	TRBJ2-7
CASSFTGELFF	TGTGCCAGCAGTTTCACCGGGGAGCTGTTTTTT	.	.	TRBV6-6	TRBJ2-2
CATSRDGTGRPSYEQYF	TGTGCCACCAGCAGAGATGGGACAGGTCGACCATCCTACGAGCAGTACTTC	.	TRBD1	TRBV15	TRBJ2-7
CASSGTSGYEQYF	TGCGCCAGCAGCGGGACTAGCGGCTACGAGCAGTACTTC	few	TRBD2	TRBV4-1	TRBJ2-7
CASSFGRGLDQPQHF	TGTGCCAGCAGCTTCGGCAGGGGGTTGGATCAGCCCCAGCATTTT	.	TRBD1	TRBV7-2	TRBJ1-5
CASSLVAGTETQYF	TGTGCCAGCAGCTTAGTTGCGGGAACAGAGACCCAGTACTTC	few	.	TRBV7-2	TRBJ2-5
CASSPLSGITDTQYF	TGTGCCAGCTCACCTTTAAGCGGGATCACAGATACGCAGTATTTT	.	TRBD2	TRBV18	TRBJ2-3
CSVGDRGRREQYF	TGCAGCGTTGGGGACAGGGGGCGGAGGGAGCAGTACTTC	few	TRBD1	TRBV29-1	TRBJ2-7
CASSIQGTSTDTQYF	TGTGCCAGCAGTATACAAGGAACTAGCACAGATACGCAGTATTTT	.	.	TRBV7-6	TRBJ2-3
CASSLTSYEQYF	TGTGCCAGCAGTTTAACCTCCTACGAGCAGTACTTC	.	.	TRBV6-5	TRBJ2-7
CASSLGGTGSYEQYF	TGTGCCAGCAGTTTAGGGGGGACAGGGTCCTACGAGCAGTACTTC	few	TRBD1	TRBV27	TRBJ2-7